This T cell receptor (beta chain) was retrieved from a study of T cell responses to AZD1222 COVID-19 vaccine. TCRdb's copy holds only in-frame clones and misses some; the assay was immunoSEQ multiplex PCR. The data show tens of thousands of clones, more than 65% seen once. With regard to this clone: The target antigen is unknown.

Study conclusions and caveats: The sample set comprised mostly white British donors with more females, and clonal diversity was possibly underestimated.

The receptor was derived from an adult in good health. Sequencing was performed on peripheral blood, taken on day 0 of AZD1222 vaccination.

The CDR3: CASSVGFSPLHF. DNA for the CDR3: TGTGCCAGCAGCGTCGGCTTTTCACCCCTCCACTTT. The chain is built from TRBV9 and TRBJ1-6; D unresolved. The CDR3 has 12 residues. Germline CDR1 reads SGDLS; CDR2 reads YYNGEE. The germline V and J ends were trimmed by 2 bases and 9 bases, with 6 bases remaining between them.